The sequence of this T cell receptor beta chain was determined in a study of T cell repertoires in cytomegalovirus infection. Study in general: Signatures in public TCR beta sequences pointed to both CMV infection and matching HLA type.

TCRdb passed the reads through MiXCR, listing each CDR3 protein once. Of around 130,000 distinct CDR3 sequences listed, about 24% were seen once; the top ten hold approximately 35%. V lost 6 bases to trimming and J lost 8 bases; unmatched junction nucleotides: 19. CDR1 and CDR2 (germline): ENHRY, SYGVKD. The CDR3 is 18 residues long. This clonotype has at least ten counts. The antigen is unknown. Regarding the study as a whole: HLA-C-restricted CMV clonotypes gave the most frequent clonotype in two of eight donors. Summed frequency of public TCR beta families distinguished CMV carriers with the relevant HLA.

This TCR was recovered from a human donor in good health (CMV status not recorded). Some clones in this sample may be carry-over from other donors' samples. The chain links TRBV10-3 to TRBJ2-1, with 10 bases that match TRBD2. Sequencing was carried out using PBMCs, sequenced either directly or after in vitro stimulation (not recorded which). The CDR3 reads CAIRGGRVAGGSIDEQFF. The CDR3 region has the DNA TGTGCCATCAGGGGGGGTAGGGTAGCGGGAGGTTCGATCGATGAGCAGTTCTTC.